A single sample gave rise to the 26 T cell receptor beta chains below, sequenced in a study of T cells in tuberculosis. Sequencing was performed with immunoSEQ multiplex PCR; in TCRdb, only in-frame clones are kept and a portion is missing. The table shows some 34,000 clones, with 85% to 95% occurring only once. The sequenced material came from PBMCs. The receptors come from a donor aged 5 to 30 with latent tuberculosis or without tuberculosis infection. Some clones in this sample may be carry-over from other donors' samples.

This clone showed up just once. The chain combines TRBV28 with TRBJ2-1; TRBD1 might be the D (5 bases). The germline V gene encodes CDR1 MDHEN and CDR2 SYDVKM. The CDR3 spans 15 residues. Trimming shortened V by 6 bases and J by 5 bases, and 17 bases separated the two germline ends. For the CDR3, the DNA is TGTGCCAGCAGCCTCGGCAGGGTTTTAAACAATGAGCAGTTCTTC. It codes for CASSLGRVLNNEQFF.

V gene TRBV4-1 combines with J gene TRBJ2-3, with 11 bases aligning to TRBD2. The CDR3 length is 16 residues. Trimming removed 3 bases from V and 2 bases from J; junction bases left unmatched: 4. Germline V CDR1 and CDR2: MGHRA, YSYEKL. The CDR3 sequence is CASSHSGGASTDTQYF. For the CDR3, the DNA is TGCGCCAGCAGCCATAGCGGGGGGGCCTCCACAGATACGCAGTATTTT.

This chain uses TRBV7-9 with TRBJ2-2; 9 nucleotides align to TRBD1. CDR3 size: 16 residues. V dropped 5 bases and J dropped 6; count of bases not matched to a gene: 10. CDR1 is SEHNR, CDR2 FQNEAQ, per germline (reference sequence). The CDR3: CASSPFWTGEAGELFF. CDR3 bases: TGTGCCAGCAGCCCGTTCTGGACAGGGGAGGCCGGGGAGCTGTTTTTT.

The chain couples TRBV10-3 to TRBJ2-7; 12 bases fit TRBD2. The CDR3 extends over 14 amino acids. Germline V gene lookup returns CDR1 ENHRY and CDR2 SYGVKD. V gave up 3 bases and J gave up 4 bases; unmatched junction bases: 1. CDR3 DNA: TGTGCCATCAGTGAAGGGACTAGCGGGTACGAGCAGTACTTC. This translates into CAISEGTSGYEQYF.

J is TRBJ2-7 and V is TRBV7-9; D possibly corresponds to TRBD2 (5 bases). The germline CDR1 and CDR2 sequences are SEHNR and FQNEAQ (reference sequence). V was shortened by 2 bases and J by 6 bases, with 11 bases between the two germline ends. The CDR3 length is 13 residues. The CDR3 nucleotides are TGTGCCAGCAGCTTACCTAGCTCGGTCGAGCAGTACTTC. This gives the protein CASSLPSSVEQYF. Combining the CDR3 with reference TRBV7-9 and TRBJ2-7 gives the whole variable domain DTGVSQNPRHKITKRGQNVTFRCDPISEHNRLYWYRQTLGQGPEFLTYFQNEAQLEKSRLLSDRFSAERPKGSFSTLEIQRTEQGDSAMYLCASSLPSSVEQYFGPGTRLTVT.

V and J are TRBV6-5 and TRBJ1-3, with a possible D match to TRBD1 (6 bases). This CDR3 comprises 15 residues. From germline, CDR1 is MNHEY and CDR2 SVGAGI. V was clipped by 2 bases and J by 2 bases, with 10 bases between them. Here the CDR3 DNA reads TGTGCCAGCAGTTACGGGGGGGCACCTGGAAACACCATATATTTT. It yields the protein CASSYGGAPGNTIYF.

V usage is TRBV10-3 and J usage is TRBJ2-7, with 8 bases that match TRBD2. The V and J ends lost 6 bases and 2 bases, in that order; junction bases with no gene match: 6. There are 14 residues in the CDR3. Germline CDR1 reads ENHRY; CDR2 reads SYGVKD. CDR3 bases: TGTGCCATCAGGGGGTGGGGACTAGCCTACGAGCAGTACTTC. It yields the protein CAIRGWGLAYEQYF.

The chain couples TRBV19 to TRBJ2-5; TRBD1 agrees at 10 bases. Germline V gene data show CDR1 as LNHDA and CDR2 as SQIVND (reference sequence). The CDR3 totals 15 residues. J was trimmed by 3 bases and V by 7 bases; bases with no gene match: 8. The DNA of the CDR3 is TGTGCCAGTACCCCGACAGGGGGCAGGGAAGAGACCCAGTACTTC. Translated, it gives CASTPTGGREETQYF.

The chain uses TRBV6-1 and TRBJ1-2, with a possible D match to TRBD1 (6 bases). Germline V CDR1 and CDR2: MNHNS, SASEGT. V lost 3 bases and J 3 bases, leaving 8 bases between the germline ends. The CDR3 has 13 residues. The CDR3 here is CASSDQGYYGYTF. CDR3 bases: TGTGCCAGCAGTGACCAGGGGTACTATGGCTACACCTTC.

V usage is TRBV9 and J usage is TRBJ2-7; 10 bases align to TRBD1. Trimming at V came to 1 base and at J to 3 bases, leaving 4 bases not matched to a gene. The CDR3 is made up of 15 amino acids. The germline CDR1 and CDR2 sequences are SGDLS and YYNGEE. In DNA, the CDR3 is TGTGCCAGCAGCGTATCCGGGACAGGGGTCTACGAGCAGTACTTC. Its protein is CASSVSGTGVYEQYF.

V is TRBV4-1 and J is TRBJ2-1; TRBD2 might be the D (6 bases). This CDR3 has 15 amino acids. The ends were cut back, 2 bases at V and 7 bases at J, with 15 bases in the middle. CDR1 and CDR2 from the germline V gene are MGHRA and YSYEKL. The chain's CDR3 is CASSQLIGGRNEQFF. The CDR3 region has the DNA TGCGCCAGCAGCCAATTAATCGGGGGAAGGAATGAGCAGTTCTTC.

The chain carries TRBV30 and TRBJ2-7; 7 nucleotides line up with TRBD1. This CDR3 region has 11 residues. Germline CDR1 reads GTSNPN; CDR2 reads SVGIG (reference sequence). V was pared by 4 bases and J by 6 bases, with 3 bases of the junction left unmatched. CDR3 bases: TGTGCCTGGACGACAGGGACCGAGCAGTACTTC. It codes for CAWTTGTEQYF.

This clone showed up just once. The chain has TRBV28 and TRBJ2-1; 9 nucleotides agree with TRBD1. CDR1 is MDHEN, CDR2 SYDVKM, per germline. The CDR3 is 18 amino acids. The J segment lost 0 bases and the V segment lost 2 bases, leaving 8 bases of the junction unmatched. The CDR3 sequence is CASSLGTGRPLSYNEQFF. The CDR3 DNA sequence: TGTGCCAGCAGTTTAGGGACAGGGCGTCCGCTCTCCTACAATGAGCAGTTCTTC.

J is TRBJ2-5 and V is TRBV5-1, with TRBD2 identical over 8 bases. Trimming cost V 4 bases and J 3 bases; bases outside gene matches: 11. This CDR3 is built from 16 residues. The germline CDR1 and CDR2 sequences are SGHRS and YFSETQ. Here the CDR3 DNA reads TGCGCCAGCAGCAAAATGACGAGCGGGAGCGAAGAGACCCAGTACTTC. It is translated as CASSKMTSGSEETQYF. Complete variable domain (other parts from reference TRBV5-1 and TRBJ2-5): KAGVTQTPRYLIKTRGQQVTLSCSPISGHRSVSWYQQTPGQGLQFLFEYFSETQRNKGNFPGRFSGRQFSNSRSEMNVSTLELGDSALYLCASSKMTSGSEETQYFGPGTRLLVL.

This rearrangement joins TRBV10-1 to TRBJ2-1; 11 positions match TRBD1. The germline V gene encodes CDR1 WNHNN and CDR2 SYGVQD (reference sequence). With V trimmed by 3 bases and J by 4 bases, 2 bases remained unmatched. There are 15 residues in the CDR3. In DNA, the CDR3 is TGCGCCAGCAGTGATGGGACAGGGGGGTACAATGAGCAGTTCTTC. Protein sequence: CASSDGTGGYNEQFF.

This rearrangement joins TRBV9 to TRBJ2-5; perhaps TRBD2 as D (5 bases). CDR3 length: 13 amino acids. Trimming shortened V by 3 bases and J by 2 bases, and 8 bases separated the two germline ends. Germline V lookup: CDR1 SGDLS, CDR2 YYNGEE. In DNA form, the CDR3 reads TGTGCCAGCAGCGGAAGGGAGCAAGAGACCCAGTACTTC. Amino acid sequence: CASSGREQETQYF.

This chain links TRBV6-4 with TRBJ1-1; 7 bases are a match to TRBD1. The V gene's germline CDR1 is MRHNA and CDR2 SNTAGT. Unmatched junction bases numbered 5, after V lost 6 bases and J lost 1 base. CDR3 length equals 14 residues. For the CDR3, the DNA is TGTGCCAGCAGGGCCGACAGGGCGAACACTGAAGCTTTCTTT. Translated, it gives CASRADRANTEAFF.

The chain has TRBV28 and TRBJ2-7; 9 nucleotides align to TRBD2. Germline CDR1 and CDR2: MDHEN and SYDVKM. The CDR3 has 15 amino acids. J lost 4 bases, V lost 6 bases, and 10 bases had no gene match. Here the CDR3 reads CASSPGTSIPYEQYF. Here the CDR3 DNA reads TGTGCCAGCAGCCCCGGGACTAGCATCCCGTACGAGCAGTACTTC.

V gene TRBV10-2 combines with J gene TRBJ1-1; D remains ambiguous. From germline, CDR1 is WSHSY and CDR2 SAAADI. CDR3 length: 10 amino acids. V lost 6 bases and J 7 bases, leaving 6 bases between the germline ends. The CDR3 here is CASSNGEAFF. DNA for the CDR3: TGCGCCAGCAGCAACGGTGAAGCTTTCTTT.

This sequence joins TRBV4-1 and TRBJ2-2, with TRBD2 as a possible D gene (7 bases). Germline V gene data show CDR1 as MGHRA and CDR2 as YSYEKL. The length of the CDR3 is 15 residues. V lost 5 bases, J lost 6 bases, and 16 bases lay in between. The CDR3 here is CASSSRGGGPGELFF. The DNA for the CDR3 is TGCGCCAGCAGCTCCAGGGGAGGGGGTCCCGGGGAGCTGTTTTTT.

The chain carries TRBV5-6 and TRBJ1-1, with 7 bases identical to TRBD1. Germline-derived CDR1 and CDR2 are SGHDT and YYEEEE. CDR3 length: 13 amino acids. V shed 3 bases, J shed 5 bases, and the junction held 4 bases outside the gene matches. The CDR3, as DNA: TGTGCCAGCAGCTACAGGGGCGAAACTGAAGCTTTCTTT. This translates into CASSYRGETEAFF.

DNA of the CDR3: TGTGCCAGCAGCCCCCCGGGGGAAGGGGATGAGCAGTTCTTC. Encoded protein: CASSPPGEGDEQFF. V and J are TRBV28 and TRBJ2-1, with D tentatively TRBD2 (6 bases). V shed 6 bases and J shed 8 bases, with 17 bases lying between them. This CDR3 spans 14 amino acids. The germline V gene has CDR1 MDHEN and CDR2 SYDVKM.

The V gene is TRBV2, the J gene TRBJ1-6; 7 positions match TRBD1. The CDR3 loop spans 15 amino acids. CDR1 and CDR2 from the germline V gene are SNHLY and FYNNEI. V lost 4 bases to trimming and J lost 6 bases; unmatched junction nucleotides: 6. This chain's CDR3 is CASSVTGSINSPLHF. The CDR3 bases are TGTGCCAGCAGTGTGACAGGGTCGATTAATTCACCCCTCCACTTT.

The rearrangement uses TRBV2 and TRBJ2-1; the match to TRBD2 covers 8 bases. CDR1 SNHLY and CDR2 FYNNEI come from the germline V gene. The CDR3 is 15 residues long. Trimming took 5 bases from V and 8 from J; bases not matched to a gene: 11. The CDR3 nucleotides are TGTGCCAGCAGTAAGCGGGAGTCCCTTTGGGATGAGCAGTTCTTC. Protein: CASSKRESLWDEQFF.

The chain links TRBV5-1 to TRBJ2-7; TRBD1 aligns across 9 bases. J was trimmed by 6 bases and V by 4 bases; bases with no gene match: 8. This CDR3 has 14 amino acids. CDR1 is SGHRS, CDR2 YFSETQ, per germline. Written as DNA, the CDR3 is TGCGCCAGCAGCGCGGCGGGACAGGGTATCGAGCAGTACTTC. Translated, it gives CASSAAGQGIEQYF.

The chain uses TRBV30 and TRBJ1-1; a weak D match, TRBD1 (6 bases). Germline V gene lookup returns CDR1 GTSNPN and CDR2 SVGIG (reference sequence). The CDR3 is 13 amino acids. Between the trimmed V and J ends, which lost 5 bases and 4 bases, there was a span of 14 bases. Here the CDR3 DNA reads TGTGCCTGGTTCTTCAGGGGCGCCACTGAAGCTTTCTTT. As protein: CAWFFRGATEAFF.